This T cell receptor (beta chain) is from a study of OX40 agonist ivuxolimab in advanced cancers. In the study overall: Ivuxolimab, which patients received intravenously every 2 weeks, was dosed at 0.01 to 10 mg/kg. Every patient in dose escalation had hepatocellular carcinoma, melanoma, renal cell or head and neck cancer.

Study-level points and caveats: Doses of 0.1 to 3.0 mg/kg were accompanied by clonal expansion of CD4+ and CD8+ blood T cells by week 6. Low normalized T-cell clonal expansion also characterized some of the nonresponders.

Some clones are missing from TCRdb's copy, which holds only in-frame ones; the method was immunoSEQ multiplex PCR. The sample consists of tens of thousands of clones, 65% to 90% of them appearing once. As concerns this clone: Its specificity is unknown.

The V end was cut by 6 bases, the J end by 1 base, with 12 bases between. CDR1 is MNHEY, CDR2 SMNVEV, per germline (reference sequence). This CDR3 is 14 amino acids long. V usage is TRBV27 and J usage is TRBJ1-1; D call uncertain. The source material was CD4+ or CD8+ T cells sorted from blood, sampled in a trial of the OX40 agonist ivuxolimab. The TCR sequence derives from an adult with an advanced solid tumor such as melanoma, head and neck, liver or kidney cancer. DNA of the CDR3: TGTGCCAGCAGCATTGGACCAGCGAACACTGAAGCTTTCTTT. As protein: CASSIGPANTEAFF.